The clone carrying this T cell receptor (beta chain) was detected once. The sample originates from a study of PD-L1 blockade in urothelial cancer. Data came from immunoSEQ multiplex PCR; TCRdb stores just in-frame clones and leaves some out. The table lists tens of thousands of clones, about 88% of them singletons, with around 2.5% in the top ten. As to time point: peripheral blood 6 weeks after treatment start. Germline loops: CDR1 SGHTA, CDR2 FQGTGA. The J segment lost 0 bases and the V segment lost 1 base, leaving 3 bases of the junction unmatched. This CDR3 has 16 residues. V gene TRBV7-3 combines with J gene TRBJ2-3; 8 bases are shared with TRBD2. The specimen comprised PBMCs, sampled around atezolizumab (anti-PD-L1) treatment. The TCR originated in a man between 65 and 79 years old with urothelial cancer. The DNA for the CDR3 is TGTGCCAGCAGCTTAAGCGGGAGGCATAGCACAGATACGCAGTATTTT. Translation gives CASSLSGRHSTDTQYF.